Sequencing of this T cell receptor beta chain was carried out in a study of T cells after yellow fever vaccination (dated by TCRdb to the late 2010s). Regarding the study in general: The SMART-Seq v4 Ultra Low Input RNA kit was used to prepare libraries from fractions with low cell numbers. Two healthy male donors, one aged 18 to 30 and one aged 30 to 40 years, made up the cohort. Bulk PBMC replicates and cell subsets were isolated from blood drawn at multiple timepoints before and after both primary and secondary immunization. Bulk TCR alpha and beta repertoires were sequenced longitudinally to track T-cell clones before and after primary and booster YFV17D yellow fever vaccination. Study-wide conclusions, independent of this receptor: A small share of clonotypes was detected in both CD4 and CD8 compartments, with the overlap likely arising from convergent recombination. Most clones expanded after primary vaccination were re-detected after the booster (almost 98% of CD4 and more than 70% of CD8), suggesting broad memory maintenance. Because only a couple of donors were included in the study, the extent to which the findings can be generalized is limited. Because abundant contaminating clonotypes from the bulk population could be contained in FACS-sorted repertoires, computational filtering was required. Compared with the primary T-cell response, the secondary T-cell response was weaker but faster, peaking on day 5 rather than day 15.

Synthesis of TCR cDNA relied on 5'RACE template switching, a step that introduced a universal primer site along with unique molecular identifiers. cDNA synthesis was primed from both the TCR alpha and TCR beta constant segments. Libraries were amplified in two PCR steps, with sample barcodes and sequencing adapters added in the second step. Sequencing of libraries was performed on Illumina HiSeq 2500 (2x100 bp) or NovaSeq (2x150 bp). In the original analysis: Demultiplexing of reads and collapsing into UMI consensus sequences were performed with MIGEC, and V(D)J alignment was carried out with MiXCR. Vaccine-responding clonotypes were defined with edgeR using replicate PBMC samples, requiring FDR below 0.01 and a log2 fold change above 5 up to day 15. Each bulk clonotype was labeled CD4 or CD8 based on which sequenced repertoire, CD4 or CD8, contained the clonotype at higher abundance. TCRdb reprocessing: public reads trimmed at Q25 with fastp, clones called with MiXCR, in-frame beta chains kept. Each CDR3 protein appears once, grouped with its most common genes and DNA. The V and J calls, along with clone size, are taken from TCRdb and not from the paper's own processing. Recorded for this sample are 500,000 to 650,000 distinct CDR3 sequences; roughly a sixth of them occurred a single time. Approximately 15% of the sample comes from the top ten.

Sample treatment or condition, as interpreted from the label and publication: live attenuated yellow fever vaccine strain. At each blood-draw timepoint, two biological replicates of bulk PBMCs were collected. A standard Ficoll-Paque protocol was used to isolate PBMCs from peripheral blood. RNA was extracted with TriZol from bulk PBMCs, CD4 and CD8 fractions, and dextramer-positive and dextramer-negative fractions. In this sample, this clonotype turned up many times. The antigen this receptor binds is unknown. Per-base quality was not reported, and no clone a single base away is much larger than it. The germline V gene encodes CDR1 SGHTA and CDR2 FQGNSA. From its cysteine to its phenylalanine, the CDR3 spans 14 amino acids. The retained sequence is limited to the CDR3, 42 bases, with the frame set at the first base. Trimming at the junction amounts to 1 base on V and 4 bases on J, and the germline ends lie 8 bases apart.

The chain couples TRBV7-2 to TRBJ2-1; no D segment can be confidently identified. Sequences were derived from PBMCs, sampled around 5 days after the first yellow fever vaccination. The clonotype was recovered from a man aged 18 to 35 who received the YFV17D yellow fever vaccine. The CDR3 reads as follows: CASSLEGSYNEQFF. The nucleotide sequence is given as TGTGCCAGCAGCTTAGAGGGCTCGTACAATGAGCAGTTCTTC.